This TCR beta chain stems from a study of control samples from healthy donors and cancer patients. Germline CDR1 SQVTM, CDR2 ANQGSEA. This CDR3 has 13 residues. The V end was cut by 4 bases, the J end by 5 bases, with 14 bases between. This clone has only a few counts. Repertoires were generated with immunoSEQ multiplex PCR, while TCRdb's copy carries only in-frame clones and drops some. The table includes 100,000 to 150,000 clones, 75% to 95% detected once. This rearrangement joins TRBV29-1 to TRBJ2-5; D may be TRBD2 (6 bases). The receptor was isolated from a middle-aged man in good health. Sequenced material: blood. CDR3 residues: CSVGVGGEETQYF. The CDR3 DNA reads as TGCAGCGTTGGGGTCGGGGGAGAGGAGACCCAGTACTTC.